This T cell receptor (beta chain) was retrieved from a study of T cell responses to AZD1222 COVID-19 vaccine. Study summary: Second-dose recipients at about 4 or about 12 weeks were treated as one pooled group. Findings and limits, study-wide: At 160-218 and 743-854, vaccine-associated CD4 TCRs were dominant, and they spanned spike. Of the AZD1222 recipients, only 5 or 6 were seropositive at baseline. With two AZD1222 doses given, Spike-specific TCR breadth and depth both rose.

Deletions cut 0 bases from V and 0 bases from J, with 9 bases between. Germline V gene data show CDR1 as MNHEY and CDR2 as SVGAGI. CDR3 size: 15 residues. TCRdb's copy holds only in-frame clones and misses some; the assay was immunoSEQ multiplex PCR. Here the sample spans about 160,000 clones, around nine tenths being singletons. On this clone itself: Its antigen is unidentified.

Sequenced here: peripheral blood, sampled on day 0 of AZD1222 vaccination. The rearrangement links TRBV6-5 to TRBJ2-7; the D gene could be TRBD1 or TRBD2 (5 bases each). The receptor comes from an adult in good health. The CDR3 coding sequence is TGTGCCAGCAGTTACTCTGGGACGAGCTCCTACGAGCAGTACTTC. Protein product: CASSYSGTSSYEQYF.